Below, 15 T cell receptor beta chains from the same sample are listed, as sequenced in a study of T cells in Graves' hyperthyroidism and ophthalmopathy. Using RNA transcripts as the source, TCR beta CDR3 regions were amplified. Primed by the HTBI set, a first-round RT-PCR was run on the TCR CDR3. TCRdb independently ran MiXCR on the multiplex PCR reads; one entry per CDR3 protein. The table has 250,000 or so distinct CDR3 sequences, nearly 15% seen once; the top ten hold under 35%. Sequenced material: blood. These receptors all stem from a woman aged 45-60 years with Graves' hyperthyroidism that later progressed to Graves' ophthalmopathy.

This clonotype was detected ten times or more. The V gene is TRBV5-1, the J gene TRBJ2-3, with D perhaps given as TRBD1 or TRBD2 (6 bases each). The CDR3 loop spans 15 amino acids. V lost 6 bases to trimming and J lost 0 bases, with 14 bases between them. The germline CDR1 and CDR2 sequences are SGHRS and YFSETQ. Here the CDR3 DNA reads TGCGCCAGCAAGAAGGGGGAGGCGAGCACAGATACGCAGTATTTT. Its protein product is CASKKGEASTDTQYF.

This clonotype has a count of ten or more. The chain uses TRBV6-1 and TRBJ1-1; D is unclear. V lost 11 bases to trimming and J lost 1 base, with 14 bases between them. This CDR3 region has 13 residues. The V gene's germline CDR1 is MNHNS and CDR2 SASEGT. CDR3 DNA: TGTGCCTCAAAGACGCCTAGGAACACTGAAGCTTTCTTT. Its protein product is CASKTPRNTEAFF.

A few counts support this clonotype. The gene calls are TRBV25-1 and TRBJ2-7, with TRBD2 as a possible D gene (6 bases). The V gene's germline CDR1 is MGHDK and CDR2 SYGVNS. This CDR3 contains 14 residues. Trimming removed 7 bases at V and 2 bases at J, with 15 bases between. CDR3 loop: CASNQRVPPYEQYF. CDR3 nucleotide sequence: TGTGCCAGCAACCAGCGGGTGCCCCCCTACGAGCAGTACTTC.

The table lists this clonotype with many counts. In nucleotides, the CDR3 is TGTGCCAGCAGCTTGGGAGGGTTGGACGAGCAGTACTTC. Its translation is CASSLGGLDEQYF. The rearrangement joins TRBV5-6 to TRBJ2-7; D is possibly TRBD2 (5 bases). Trimming took 0 bases from V and 5 from J, leaving 9 bases between them. Germline values: CDR1 SGHDT, CDR2 YYEEEE. This CDR3 has 13 residues.

This clonotype was found many times. The chain links TRBV5-8 to TRBJ1-3; TRBD1 matches 7 bases. V was pared by 4 bases and J by 2 bases, with 3 bases of the junction left unmatched. This CDR3 is built from 14 residues. CDR1 and CDR2 (germline): SGHTS, YDEGEE. Here the CDR3 reads CASSLDRAGNTIYF. The CDR3 DNA sequence: TGTGCCAGCAGCCTCGACAGGGCTGGAAACACCATATATTTT.

Written as DNA, the CDR3 is TGTGCCAGCAGTACAGAACAGGGGTCGCATGGCTACACCTTC. This codes for CASSTEQGSHGYTF. V gene TRBV6-1 combines with J gene TRBJ1-2; 7 bases map to TRBD1. V lost 5 bases to trimming and J lost 6 bases; unmatched junction nucleotides: 9. The CDR3 sequence is 14 residues long. Looked up from germline, CDR1 is MNHNS and CDR2 is SASEGT.

This clonotype was counted a few times. The rearrangement uses TRBV10-3 and TRBJ1-1; 8 bases fit TRBD1. This CDR3 has 14 residues. Germline CDR1 ENHRY, CDR2 SYGVKD. With 2 bases clipped from V and 2 bases from J, the junction kept 1 base outside the gene matches. CDR3 nucleotide sequence: TGTGCCATCAGTGAGCAGGGGGCCAACACTGAAGCTTTCTTT. Translation: CAISEQGANTEAFF.

As concerns this clonotype: One end of the junction is discordant with germline, which a read error may explain. The chain combines TRBV24-1 with TRBJ2-7, with D perhaps assigned TRBD1 or TRBD2 (5 bases each). The CDR3 consists of 14 residues. CDR1 is KGHDR, CDR2 SFDVKD, per germline. In DNA form, the CDR3 reads TGTGCCACCAGTGGGGCAGGGAGCTCCTACAAGCAGTACTTC. Protein: CATSGAGSSYKQYF.

In its sample, this clonotype was seen a few times. The chain joins TRBV5-5 to TRBJ1-5; TRBD1 matches at 7 bases. CDR3 length equals 15 residues. V was pared by 5 bases and J by 2 bases, with 7 bases of the junction left unmatched. Per germline, CDR1 SGHKS and CDR2 YYEKEE (reference sequence). The CDR3 nucleotides read TGTGCCAGCAGTCAGACAGGGATGGGCAATCAGCCCCAGCATTTT. It codes for CASSQTGMGNQPQHF. Full variable domain (outside the CDR3, taken from reference TRBV5-5 and TRBJ1-5): DAGVTQSPTHLIKTRGQQVTLRCSPISGHKSVSWYQQVLGQGPQFIFQYYEKEERGRGNFPDRFSARQFPNYSSELNVNALLLGDSALYLCASSQTGMGNQPQHFGDGTRLSIL.

This chain joins TRBV7-6 and TRBJ2-5; 12 positions agree with TRBD2. The CDR3 covers 22 residues. CDR1 SGHVS and CDR2 FNYEAQ come from the germline V gene. Trimming cost V 3 bases and J 3 bases; bases outside gene matches: 23. The CDR3 sequence: CASSFLHGGRLAGGPVEETQYF. The CDR3 bases are TGTGCCAGCAGCTTCCTGCACGGAGGGAGGCTAGCGGGAGGGCCGGTTGAAGAGACCCAGTACTTC.

This clonotype was seen many times. The chain is built from TRBV5-1 and TRBJ1-1, with TRBD1 as a possible D gene (6 bases). The V end lost 6 bases, the J end lost 5 bases, and 20 bases lay between the germline ends. Germline V gene lookup returns CDR1 SGHRS and CDR2 YFSETQ. CDR3 length equals 15 residues. The CDR3: CASNSPEQGLTEAFF. The DNA of the CDR3 is TGCGCCAGCAATAGTCCGGAACAGGGTTTAACTGAAGCTTTCTTT.

This clonotype has a handful of counts. CDR3 nucleotides: TGTGCCAGCAGTTTCCGTGCGGCGAGTCGAACTTTCTTT. It is translated as CASSFRAASRTFF. The V and J genes are TRBV27 and TRBJ1-1; D is unclear. CDR3 size: 13 residues. V lost 3 bases and J 12 bases, leaving 17 bases between the germline ends. Germline lookup yields CDR1 MNHEY and CDR2 SMNVEV (reference sequence).

This clonotype was recorded many times. CDR3 sequence: CASSGEGGDTQYF. The DNA of the CDR3 is TGTGCCAGCAGTGGGGAGGGTGGCGATACGCAGTATTTT. The chain recombines TRBV2 with TRBJ2-3; TRBD2 agrees at 7 bases. The CDR3 consists of 13 residues. J lost 6 bases, V lost 4 bases, and 4 bases had no gene match. Per the germline V gene, CDR1 is SNHLY and CDR2 is FYNNEI.

J is TRBJ2-1 and V is TRBV6-1; D might be TRBD1 or TRBD2, each matching 6 bases. Germline V gene data show CDR1 as MNHNS and CDR2 as SASEGT. This CDR3 spans 15 amino acids. The germline V and J ends were trimmed by 4 bases and 9 bases, with 19 bases remaining between them. The CDR3 sequence: CASSGSSAGGGEQFF. CDR3 bases: TGTGCCAGCAGTGGATCTAGCGCCGGAGGGGGTGAGCAGTTCTTC.

This clonotype was seen at least ten times. This chain uses TRBV6-1 with TRBJ1-1, with TRBD1 identical over 7 bases. With V trimmed by 6 bases and J by 0 bases, 4 bases remained unmatched. The V gene's germline CDR1 is MNHNS and CDR2 SASEGT. This CDR3 comprises 14 residues. CDR3 bases: TGTGCCAGCAGCTGGACAGGAATGAACACTGAAGCTTTCTTT. Translating gives CASSWTGMNTEAFF.